This entry lists 26 T cell receptor beta chains sequenced from one sample in a study of blood T cell repertoires in COVID-19. The assay was immunoSEQ multiplex PCR, and TCRdb's table has in-frame clones only and misses some. The table records approximately 260,000 clones, approximately 91% of them present only once. Input material: peripheral blood. The receptors were sampled from a man aged 45-65 years with acute or convalescent COVID-19.

The chain joins TRBV19 to TRBJ1-4; 12 bases align to TRBD1. Germline assignment: CDR1 LNHDA and CDR2 SQIVND (reference sequence). The CDR3 totals 18 residues. Losses at the gene ends were 9 bases for V and 10 bases for J; bases not matched to a gene: 21. Written as DNA, the CDR3 is TGTGCCAGCAGTTGGCCCCTCGGGGACAGGGGGCGGCGCGGAAAACTGTTTTTT. It encodes CASSWPLGDRGRRGKLFF.

The chain has TRBV3-1 (or the pseudogene TRBV3-2) and TRBJ2-1; 8 nucleotides line up with TRBD2. Germline assignment: CDR1 LGHDT and CDR2 YNNKEL (reference sequence). The CDR3 has 14 amino acids. V lost 4 bases to trimming and J lost 7 bases; unmatched junction nucleotides: 6. The CDR3 DNA follows: TGTGCCAGCAGCCCGAGCGGGGGTGGGAATGAGCAGTTCTTC. It is translated as CASSPSGGGNEQFF.

The chain recombines TRBV7-2 with TRBJ2-7; a possible D gene is TRBD2 (6 bases). The CDR3 consists of 14 residues. Looked up from germline, CDR1 is SGHTA and CDR2 is FQGNSA. With 1 base removed from V and 3 bases from J, the gap between germline ends came to 10 bases. The CDR3 sequence is CASSLGGTFYEQYF. The CDR3 region has the DNA TGTGCCAGCAGCTTAGGAGGGACTTTCTACGAGCAGTACTTC.

The rearrangement joins TRBV11-3 to TRBJ2-5, with D possibly matching TRBD2 (6 bases). Per germline, CDR1 SGHNT and CDR2 YENEEA. This CDR3 region has 15 residues. The V end was cut by 3 bases, the J end by 2 bases, with 13 bases between. The CDR3 DNA reads TGTGCCAGCAGCTTCGGGGGAGGTTATCAAGAGACCCAGTACTTC. Residues: CASSFGGGYQETQYF.

V is TRBV5-6 and J is TRBJ2-7; tentative D call: TRBD2 (6 bases). In germline, CDR1 is SGHDT, CDR2 YYEEEE. The CDR3 covers 14 residues. Trimming removed 6 bases from V and 3 bases from J, with 16 bases in between. The CDR3 sequence is CASNHRDWGYEQYF. CDR3 coding DNA: TGTGCCAGCAACCACCGGGACTGGGGCTACGAGCAGTACTTC.

This clone came up once. The rearrangement joins TRBV3-1 (or the pseudogene TRBV3-2) to TRBJ1-1; D call uncertain. The V and J ends lost 4 bases and 1 base respectively, with 13 bases between them. The length of the CDR3 is 15 residues. Per the germline V gene, CDR1 is LGHDT and CDR2 is YNNKEL (reference sequence). The chain's CDR3 is CASSPLQAPNTEAFF. The CDR3 DNA sequence: TGTGCCAGCAGCCCACTCCAAGCTCCGAACACTGAAGCTTTCTTT.

This sequence joins TRBV11-2 and TRBJ2-5, with TRBD2 identical over 7 bases. The CDR3 has 15 residues. J lost 2 bases, V lost 5 bases, and 8 bases had no gene match. In germline, CDR1 is SGHAT, CDR2 FQNNGV. CDR3 DNA sequence: TGTGCCAGCAGCCCAGTGGCGGGGGAACAAGAGACCCAGTACTTC. Translated, it gives CASSPVAGEQETQYF.

This chain connects TRBV5-1 to TRBJ2-7, with 10 positions matching TRBD1. The CDR3 is 13 residues long. The V gene end was trimmed by 4 bases and the J gene end by 5 bases; junction bases not matched to a gene: 3. Germline assignment: CDR1 SGHRS and CDR2 YFSETQ. CDR3 sequence reads: CASSRGQGDEQYF. The DNA for the CDR3 is TGCGCCAGCAGCCGTGGACAGGGGGACGAGCAGTACTTC.

The chain has TRBV4-2 and TRBJ2-3; 11 bases fit TRBD1. The CDR3 sequence is 16 residues long. V was clipped by 1 base and J by 3 bases; unmatched bases: 3. Germline V gene lookup returns CDR1 LGHNA and CDR2 YNFKEQ. CDR3 in DNA: TGTGCCAGCAGCCAAGTGGGGGACAGGGGGACAGATACGCAGTATTTT. This sequence encodes CASSQVGDRGTDTQYF.

The chain couples TRBV11-2 to TRBJ2-7; TRBD1 matches 7 bases. Germline values: CDR1 SGHAT, CDR2 FQNNGV. CDR3 length: 14 amino acids. V shed 5 bases and J 2 bases; nucleotides not matched to a gene: 6. In DNA form, the CDR3 reads TGTGCCAGCAGCCTCCCGGACAGGCCCTACGAGCAGTACTTC. Amino acid sequence: CASSLPDRPYEQYF.

The chain has TRBV9 and TRBJ2-5; 12 positions agree with TRBD2. Germline values: CDR1 SGDLS, CDR2 YYNGEE. V was pared by 3 bases and J by 6 bases, with 6 bases of the junction left unmatched. CDR3 length: 15 amino acids. DNA for the CDR3: TGTGCCAGCAGCGCAATGACTAGCGGGGGACAGACCCAGTACTTC. Amino acids: CASSAMTSGGQTQYF.

This chain links TRBV5-4 with TRBJ2-3; 9 positions agree with TRBD2. The germline V gene has CDR1 SGHNT and CDR2 YYREEE (reference sequence). The CDR3 loop spans 16 amino acids. V gave up 0 bases and J gave up 6 bases; unmatched junction bases: 8. The CDR3 coding sequence is TGTGCCAGCAGCTTGGGATTGCGGGGGGGCCAGGATACGCAGTATTTT. It specifies CASSLGLRGGQDTQYF.

The J gene is TRBJ2-7, the V gene TRBV6-5; the match to TRBD1 covers 8 bases. V shed 4 bases and J 2 bases; nucleotides not matched to a gene: 4. CDR3 length: 14 residues. Germline values: CDR1 MNHEY, CDR2 SVGAGI. The CDR3 sequence: CASSWDRQTYEQYF. The CDR3 nucleotides are TGTGCCAGCAGTTGGGACAGGCAAACCTACGAGCAGTACTTC.

The J gene is TRBJ2-7, the V gene TRBV30; unclear D gene. This CDR3 is built from 12 residues. Trimming took off 1 base at V and 5 bases at J, with 9 bases between the two ends. The germline CDR1 and CDR2 sequences are GTSNPN and SVGIG (reference sequence). CDR3 DNA: TGTGCCTGGAGTGCGATCCCGGACGAGCAGTACTTC. The encoded protein is CAWSAIPDEQYF.

J is TRBJ1-6 and V is TRBV5-1; weak D call: TRBD1 (6 bases). Germline CDR1 SGHRS, CDR2 YFSETQ. V gave up 4 bases and J gave up 0 bases, with 11 bases separating them. This CDR3 has 16 amino acids. In nucleotides, the CDR3 is TGCGCCAGCAGCCCAACAGGGAGCTCCTATAATTCACCCCTCCACTTT. Translation: CASSPTGSSYNSPLHF.

This sequence joins TRBV30 and TRBJ1-5; D may be TRBD1 (6 bases). Trimming cost V 5 bases and J 6 bases, with 17 bases left between them. Germline CDR1 and CDR2: GTSNPN and SVGIG (reference sequence). The CDR3 covers 14 residues. This CDR3 reads CAWARGPQGQPQHF. CDR3 DNA: TGTGCCTGGGCCAGGGGCCCGCAGGGTCAGCCCCAGCATTTT. The variable domain in full, completed from reference TRBV30 and TRBJ1-5, reads SQTIHQWPATLVQPVGSPLSLECTVEGTSNPNLYWYRQAAGRGLQLLFYSVGIGQISSEVPQNLSASRPQDRQFILSSKKLLLSDSGFYLCAWARGPQGQPQHFGDGTRLSIL.

This clone was counted a few times. Other DNA sequences in this sample translate to the same CDR3. This rearrangement joins TRBV6-5 to TRBJ2-3; 9 bases are a match to TRBD1. Trimming removed 7 bases from V and 1 base from J; junction bases left unmatched: 3. Germline values: CDR1 MNHEY, CDR2 SVGAGI. This CDR3 has 14 amino acids. The chain's CDR3 is CASTRDRGTDTQYF. CDR3 nucleotides: TGTGCCAGCACCCGGGACAGGGGCACAGATACGCAGTATTTT.

The V call is TRBV3-1 (or the pseudogene TRBV3-2), the J call TRBJ1-4; 12 bases line up with TRBD1. CDR1 and CDR2 from the germline V gene are LGHDT and YNNKEL (reference sequence). This CDR3 contains 16 residues. J lost 8 bases, V lost 6 bases, and 10 bases had no gene match. CDR3 protein: CASSPGTGGVGEKLFF. DNA for the CDR3: TGTGCCAGCAGTCCCGGGACAGGGGGCGTAGGGGAAAAACTGTTTTTT.

The chain employs TRBV5-1 and TRBJ2-5, with D perhaps TRBD1 (5 bases). The V end lost 4 bases, the J end lost 4 bases, and 14 bases lay between the germline ends. Germline V lookup: CDR1 SGHRS, CDR2 YFSETQ. The CDR3 totals 14 residues. The CDR3 spells CASSPQVRGETQYF. Written as DNA, the CDR3 is TGCGCCAGCAGCCCACAAGTAAGGGGAGAGACCCAGTACTTC.

The chain joins TRBV30 to TRBJ2-7; maybe TRBD1 (6 bases). The germline gives CDR1 GTSNPN, CDR2 SVGIG (reference sequence). Trimming removed 5 bases from V and 5 bases from J, with 13 bases in between. The CDR3 runs 12 residues. In DNA, the CDR3 is TGTGCCTGGGATGGGACATGGAACGAGCAGTACTTC. Its translation is CAWDGTWNEQYF.

The chain employs TRBV5-1 and TRBJ2-5, with TRBD1 matching over 7 bases. J lost 1 base, V lost 5 bases, and 2 bases had no gene match. Germline CDR1 is SGHRS and CDR2 is YFSETQ. The CDR3 spans 13 residues. CDR3 in DNA: TGCGCCAGCAGGAGGACAGGCCAAGAGACCCAGTACTTC. Encoded protein: CASRRTGQETQYF.

The chain employs TRBV27 and TRBJ2-2; 8 bases are shared with TRBD1. J gave up 7 bases and V 2 bases, and 9 bases lay outside the gene matches. The germline CDR1 and CDR2 sequences are MNHEY and SMNVEV (reference sequence). This CDR3 contains 16 residues. CDR3: CASSLEGRGPSGELFF. In DNA, the CDR3 is TGTGCCAGCAGTTTAGAGGGCAGGGGGCCTAGCGGGGAGCTGTTTTTT.

This clone was picked up one time. The J gene is TRBJ2-7, the V gene TRBV4-2; TRBD2 aligns across 12 bases. Unmatched junction bases numbered 4, after V lost 6 bases and J lost 7 bases. The CDR3 extends over 13 amino acids. In germline, CDR1 is LGHNA, CDR2 YNFKEQ. In DNA, the CDR3 is TGTGCCAGCAGTCCCACTAGCGGGGGGGAGCAGTACTTC. The encoded protein is CASSPTSGGEQYF.

V gene TRBV5-1 combines with J gene TRBJ2-7, with TRBD1 identical over 10 bases. The V segment lost 2 bases and the J segment 3 bases; nucleotides outside the gene matches: 5. The CDR3 is 15 residues long. CDR1 and CDR2 (germline): SGHRS, YFSETQ. CDR3 region: CASSLTTGGLYEQYF. As DNA, the CDR3 is TGCGCCAGCAGCTTAACGACAGGGGGCCTCTACGAGCAGTACTTC.

This chain connects TRBV27 to TRBJ2-7, with a weak D call TRBD1 (5 bases). This CDR3 region has 14 residues. Trimming pared 0 bases from V and 4 bases from J, leaving 10 bases between. Germline loops: CDR1 MNHEY, CDR2 SMNVEV (reference sequence). The CDR3 sequence: CASSLSTAGYEQYF. DNA for the CDR3: TGTGCCAGCAGTTTATCGACGGCAGGGTACGAGCAGTACTTC.

The chain couples TRBV2 to TRBJ2-7, with D tentatively TRBD1 (6 bases). V was cut by 7 bases and J by 5 bases, with 18 bases left in between. CDR3 length: 14 residues. Germline V gives CDR1 SNHLY, CDR2 FYNNEI. This chain's CDR3 is CASNRQVGLHEQYF. The CDR3 DNA sequence: TGTGCCAGCAACCGACAGGTAGGACTCCACGAGCAGTACTTC.